This T cell receptor (beta chain) was obtained from a study of cytomegalovirus exposure and HLA in healthy donors. Study conclusions and caveats: One later analysis reportedly identified an Asian-associated ancestry cluster that showed fewer N-insertions than the roughly 600-donor mean. TCR association rates varied by HLA locus in a later analysis, with DRB1 highest and HLA-C lowest.

PCR used 60 Vbeta primers and 13 Jbeta primers. Libraries were prepared by immunoSEQ multiplex PCR; TCRdb keeps only in-frame clonotypes and omits some of them. The table has 120,000 to 150,000 clones, over 65% seen once. With 5 bases clipped from V and 1 base from J, the junction kept 5 bases outside the gene matches. The CDR3 sequence is 16 residues long. From germline, CDR1 is LNHDA and CDR2 SQIVND (reference sequence). Remarks on this clone: What it binds is not known.

Healthy bone marrow donors made up the cohort. The receptor's source is a woman in her thirties in good health and CMV-seronegative. The sample comprised PBMCs. V is TRBV19 and J is TRBJ2-2, with 9 positions matching TRBD1. CDR3 protein: CASSLLGQGNTGELFF. Written as DNA, the CDR3 is TGTGCCAGTAGTCTCCTGGGACAGGGGAACACCGGGGAGCTGTTTTTT.